The 5 T cell receptor beta chains presented below share a single source sample, sequenced in a study of T cell responses to AZD1222 COVID-19 vaccine. Sequencing was performed with immunoSEQ multiplex PCR; in TCRdb, only in-frame clones are kept and a portion is missing. The data show 150,000 to 200,000 clones, more than 75% seen once. The sequencing used peripheral blood, collected 28 days after the second AZD1222 dose. These receptor sequences come from an adult who received the AZD1222 COVID-19 vaccine.

V usage is TRBV28 and J usage is TRBJ1-6; D possibly corresponds to TRBD1 (5 bases). The CDR3 sequence is 14 residues long. V lost 5 bases, J lost 4 bases, and 9 bases lay in between. Germline V CDR1 and CDR2: MDHEN, SYDVKM. This CDR3 is CASSREGYNSPLHF. The CDR3 DNA follows: TGTGCCAGCAGTCGGGAGGGGTATAATTCACCCCTCCACTTT.

The chain carries TRBV5-6 and TRBJ2-5; unclear D gene. The CDR3 totals 12 residues. Between the trimmed V and J ends, which lost 2 bases and 7 bases, there was a span of 9 bases. The germline gives CDR1 SGHDT, CDR2 YYEEEE. The CDR3 bases are TGTGCCAGCAGCTTAACGGAGCCGACCCAGTACTTC. Translation: CASSLTEPTQYF.

The genes are TRBV4-3 and TRBJ2-2; TRBD2 aligns across 10 bases. This CDR3 contains 15 residues. The ends lost 1 base at V and 8 bases at J; junction bases unmatched: 4. Germline loops: CDR1 LGHNA, CDR2 YSLEER. The CDR3 bases are TGCGCCAGCAGCCAAGGGATACTAGCGGGAGGGGAGCTGTTTTTT. Its protein is CASSQGILAGGELFF.

The chain joins TRBV7-2 to TRBJ1-3; no definite D call. This CDR3 region has 13 residues. Germline V gives CDR1 SGHTA, CDR2 FQGNSA. V was clipped by 5 bases and J by 4 bases, with 9 bases between them. The CDR3 sequence: CASSPLGGNTIYF. The CDR3 DNA reads as TGTGCCAGCAGCCCCCTTGGAGGAAACACCATATATTTT.

The rearrangement uses TRBV24-1 and TRBJ2-3; 7 nucleotides match TRBD2. This CDR3 comprises 16 residues. V lost 2 bases and J lost 2; bases outside the gene matches: 6. Germline V lookup: CDR1 KGHDR, CDR2 SFDVKD. The CDR3: CATSDWAAGVTDTQYF. In DNA form, the CDR3 reads TGTGCCACCAGTGATTGGGCTGCGGGAGTCACAGATACGCAGTATTTT.